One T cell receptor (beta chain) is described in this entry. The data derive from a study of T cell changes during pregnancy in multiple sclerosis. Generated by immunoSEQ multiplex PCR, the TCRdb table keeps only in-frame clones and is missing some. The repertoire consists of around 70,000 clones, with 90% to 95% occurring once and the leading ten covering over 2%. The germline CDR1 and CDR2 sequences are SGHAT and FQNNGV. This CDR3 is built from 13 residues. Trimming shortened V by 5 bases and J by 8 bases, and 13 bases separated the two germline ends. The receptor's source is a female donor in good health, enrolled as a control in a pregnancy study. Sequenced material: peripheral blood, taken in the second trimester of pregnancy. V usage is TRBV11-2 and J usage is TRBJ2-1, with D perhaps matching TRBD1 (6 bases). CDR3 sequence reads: CASSADSPHEQFF. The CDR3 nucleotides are TGTGCCAGCAGCGCGGACAGCCCCCATGAGCAGTTCTTC.